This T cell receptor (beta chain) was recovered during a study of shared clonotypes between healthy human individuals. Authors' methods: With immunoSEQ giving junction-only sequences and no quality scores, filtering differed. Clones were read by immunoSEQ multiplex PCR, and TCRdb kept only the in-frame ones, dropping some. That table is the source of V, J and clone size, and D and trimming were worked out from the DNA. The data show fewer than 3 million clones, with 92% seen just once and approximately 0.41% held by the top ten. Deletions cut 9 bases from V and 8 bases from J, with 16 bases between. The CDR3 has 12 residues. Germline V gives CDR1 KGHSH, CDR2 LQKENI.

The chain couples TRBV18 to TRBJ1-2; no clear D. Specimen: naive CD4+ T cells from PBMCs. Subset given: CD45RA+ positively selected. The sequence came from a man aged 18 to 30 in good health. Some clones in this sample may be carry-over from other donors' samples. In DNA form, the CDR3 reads TGTGCCAGTTCTCCGGGGATTGTAGGCTACACCTTC. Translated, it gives CASSPGIVGYTF.